Listed here are 2 T cell receptor beta chains from one sample, sequenced in a study. TCRdb used MiXCR to reprocess the 5' RACE reads, holding one entry per CDR3 protein. The sample lists 6,000 to 7,500 distinct CDR3 sequences, 65% to 85% occurring once. Tregs were sorted as CD4+CD25+CD127-/low cells. Specimen: tumor-infiltrating Tregs sorted from the breast tumor. These receptors all stem from a female donor with breast cancer.

This sequence joins TRBV5-1 and TRBJ1-2; the D is unclear. This CDR3 has 13 residues. Germline assignment: CDR1 SGHRS and CDR2 YFSETQ. V was pared by 3 bases and J by 7 bases, with 13 bases between. The CDR3 DNA follows: TGCGCCAGCAGCTCCGGAGGGCCCACTGGCTACACCTTC. It translates to CASSSGGPTGYTF.

V and J are TRBV27 and TRBJ1-6, with D unclear. V was shortened by 4 bases and J by 10 bases, with 8 bases between the two germline ends. Germline V gene data show CDR1 as MNHEY and CDR2 as SMNVEV (reference sequence). The CDR3 has 12 amino acids. CDR3 residues: CASSSPGSPLHF. The CDR3 region has the DNA TGTGCCAGCAGTTCCCCTGGGTCACCCCTCCACTTT.